This T cell receptor beta chain was captured by sequencing in a study of blood T cell repertoires in COVID-19. Study in general: Acute and convalescent COVID-19 specimens originated in the United States, Italy and Spain. Sample material is recorded as cDNA or gDNA derived from T cells, B-cell-depleted T cells, or PBMCs.

How the authors handled the data: The authors estimated nucleated cell counts from reference gene primer amplification. TCRdb keeps only in-frame clones here, not all; method: immunoSEQ multiplex PCR. That table supplies the V and J calls and clone size; D and trimming were determined from the DNA. The profile shows a few hundred thousand clones, more than 80% of them singletons. Per germline, CDR1 SGHNT and CDR2 YENEEA. V gave up 3 bases and J gave up 2 bases, with 8 bases separating them. The CDR3 covers 15 residues. Enrolment of Seattle patients took place during active infection, and they were followed longitudinally.

The TCR sequence derives from a woman under 40 with COVID-19, enrolled during active disease. The sequenced sample consisted of peripheral blood. This chain uses TRBV11-3 with TRBJ2-6, with D perhaps matching TRBD1 (5 bases). CDR3 nucleotides: TGTGCCAGCAGCTTCCTAGGGGCTGGGGCCAACGTCCTGACTTTC. Encoded protein: CASSFLGAGANVLTF.